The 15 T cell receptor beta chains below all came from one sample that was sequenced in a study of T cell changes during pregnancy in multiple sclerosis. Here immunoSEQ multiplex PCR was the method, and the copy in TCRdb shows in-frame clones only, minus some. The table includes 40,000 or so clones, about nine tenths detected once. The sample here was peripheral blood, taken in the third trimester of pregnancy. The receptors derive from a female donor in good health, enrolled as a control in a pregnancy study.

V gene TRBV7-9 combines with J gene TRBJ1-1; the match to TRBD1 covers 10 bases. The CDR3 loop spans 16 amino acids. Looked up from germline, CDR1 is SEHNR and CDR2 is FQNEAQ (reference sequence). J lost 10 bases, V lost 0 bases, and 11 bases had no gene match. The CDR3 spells CASSLARLGQGYGAFF. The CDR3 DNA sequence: TGTGCCAGCAGCTTAGCGCGGTTGGGACAGGGGTATGGAGCTTTCTTT. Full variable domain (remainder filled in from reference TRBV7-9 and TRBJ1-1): DTGVSQNPRHKITKRGQNVTFRCDPISEHNRLYWYRQTLGQGPEFLTYFQNEAQLEKSRLLSDRFSAERPKGSFSTLEIQRTEQGDSAMYLCASSLARLGQGYGAFFGQGTRLTVV.

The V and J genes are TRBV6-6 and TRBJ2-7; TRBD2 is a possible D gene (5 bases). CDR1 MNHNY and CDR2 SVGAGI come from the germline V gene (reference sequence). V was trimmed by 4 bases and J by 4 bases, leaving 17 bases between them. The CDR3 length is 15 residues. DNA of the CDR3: TGTGCCAGCAGTTCGGCGCGGGTCTCGGGGTACGAGCAGTACTTC. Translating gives CASSSARVSGYEQYF.

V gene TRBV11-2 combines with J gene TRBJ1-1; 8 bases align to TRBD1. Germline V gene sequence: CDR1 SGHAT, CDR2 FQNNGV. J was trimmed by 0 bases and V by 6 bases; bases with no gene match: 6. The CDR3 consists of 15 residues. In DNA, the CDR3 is TGTGCCAGCAGGAAGGCAGGGGGCATGAACACTGAAGCTTTCTTT. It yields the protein CASRKAGGMNTEAFF.

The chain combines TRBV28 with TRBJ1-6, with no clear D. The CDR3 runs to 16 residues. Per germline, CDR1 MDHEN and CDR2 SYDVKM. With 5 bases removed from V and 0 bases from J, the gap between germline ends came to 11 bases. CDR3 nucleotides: TGTGCCAGCAGTCCCGGTCTAAGCTCCTATAATTCACCCCTCCACTTT. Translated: CASSPGLSSYNSPLHF.

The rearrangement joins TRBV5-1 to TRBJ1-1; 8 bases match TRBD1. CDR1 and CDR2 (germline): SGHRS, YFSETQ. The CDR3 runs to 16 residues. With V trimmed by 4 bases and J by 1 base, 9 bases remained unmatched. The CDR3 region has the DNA TGCGCCAGCAGCCCCGGACAGGGAGGGGCGAACACTGAAGCTTTCTTT. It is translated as CASSPGQGGANTEAFF.

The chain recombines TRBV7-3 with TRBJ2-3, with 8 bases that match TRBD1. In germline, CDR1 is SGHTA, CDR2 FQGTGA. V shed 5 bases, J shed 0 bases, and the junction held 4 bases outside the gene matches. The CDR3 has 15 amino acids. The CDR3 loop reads CASSVTGVSTDTQYF. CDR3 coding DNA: TGTGCCAGCAGCGTGACAGGGGTTAGCACAGATACGCAGTATTTT.

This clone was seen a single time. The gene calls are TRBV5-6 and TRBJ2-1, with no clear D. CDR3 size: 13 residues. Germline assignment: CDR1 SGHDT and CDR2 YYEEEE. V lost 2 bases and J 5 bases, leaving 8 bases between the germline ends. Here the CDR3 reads CASSFDKDNEQFF. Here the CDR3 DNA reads TGTGCCAGCAGCTTTGACAAAGACAATGAGCAGTTCTTC.

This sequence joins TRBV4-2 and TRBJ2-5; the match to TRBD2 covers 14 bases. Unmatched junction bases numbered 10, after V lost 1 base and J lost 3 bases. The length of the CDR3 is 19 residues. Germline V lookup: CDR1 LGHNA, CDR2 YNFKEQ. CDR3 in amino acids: CASSQGGGTSGSLEETQYF. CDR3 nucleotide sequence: TGTGCCAGCAGCCAAGGTGGGGGGACTAGCGGGAGTCTGGAAGAGACCCAGTACTTC.

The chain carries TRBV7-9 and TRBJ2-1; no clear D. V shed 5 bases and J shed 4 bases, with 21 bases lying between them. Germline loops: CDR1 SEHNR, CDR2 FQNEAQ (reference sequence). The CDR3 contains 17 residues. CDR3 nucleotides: TGTGCCAGCAGCCCTCCGTTCCGGCAGGCGATTTACAATGAGCAGTTCTTC. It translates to CASSPPFRQAIYNEQFF.

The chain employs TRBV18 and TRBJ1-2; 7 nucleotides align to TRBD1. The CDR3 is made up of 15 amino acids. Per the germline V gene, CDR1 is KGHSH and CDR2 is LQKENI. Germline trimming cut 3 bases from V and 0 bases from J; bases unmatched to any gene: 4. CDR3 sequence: CASSPRGTSNYGYTF. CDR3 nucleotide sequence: TGTGCCAGCTCACCCAGGGGGACCTCTAACTATGGCTACACCTTC. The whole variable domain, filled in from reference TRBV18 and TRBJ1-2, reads NAGVMQNPRHLVRRRGQEARLRCSPMKGHSHVYWYRQLPEEGLKFMVYLQKENIIDESGMPKERFSAEFPKEGPSILRIQQVVRGDSAAYFCASSPRGTSNYGYTFGSGTRLTVV.

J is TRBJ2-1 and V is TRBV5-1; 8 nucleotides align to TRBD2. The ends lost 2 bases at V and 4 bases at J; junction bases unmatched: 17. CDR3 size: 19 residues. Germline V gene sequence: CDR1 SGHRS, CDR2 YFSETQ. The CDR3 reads CASSFLGGAEWGIYNEQFF. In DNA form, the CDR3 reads TGCGCCAGCAGCTTCCTCGGGGGGGCCGAGTGGGGGATTTACAATGAGCAGTTCTTC.

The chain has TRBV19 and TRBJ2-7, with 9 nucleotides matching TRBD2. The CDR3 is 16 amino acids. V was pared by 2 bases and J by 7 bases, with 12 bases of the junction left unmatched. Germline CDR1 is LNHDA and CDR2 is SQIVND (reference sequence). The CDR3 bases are TGTGCCAGTAGTATACCTAGCGGGATCCATCTGGGGGAGCAGTACTTC. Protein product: CASSIPSGIHLGEQYF.

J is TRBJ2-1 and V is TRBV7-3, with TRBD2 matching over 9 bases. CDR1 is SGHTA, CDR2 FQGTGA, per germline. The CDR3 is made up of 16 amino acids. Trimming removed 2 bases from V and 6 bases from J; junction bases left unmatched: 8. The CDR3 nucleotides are TGTGCCAGCAGCTTAGACCTGGCGGGGGGGCGCAATGAGCAGTTCTTC. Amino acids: CASSLDLAGGRNEQFF. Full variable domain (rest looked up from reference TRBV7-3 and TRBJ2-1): GAGVSQTPSNKVTEKGKYVELRCDPISGHTALYWYRQSLGQGPEFLIYFQGTGAADDSGLPNDRFFAVRPEGSVSTLKIQRTERGDSAVYLCASSLDLAGGRNEQFFGPGTRLTVL.

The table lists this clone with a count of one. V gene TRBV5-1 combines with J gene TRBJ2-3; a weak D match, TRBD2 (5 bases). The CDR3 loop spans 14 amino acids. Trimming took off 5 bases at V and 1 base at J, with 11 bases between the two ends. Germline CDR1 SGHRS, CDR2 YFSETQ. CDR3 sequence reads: CASSLAPGTDTQYF. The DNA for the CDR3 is TGCGCCAGCAGTCTAGCTCCCGGCACAGATACGCAGTATTTT.

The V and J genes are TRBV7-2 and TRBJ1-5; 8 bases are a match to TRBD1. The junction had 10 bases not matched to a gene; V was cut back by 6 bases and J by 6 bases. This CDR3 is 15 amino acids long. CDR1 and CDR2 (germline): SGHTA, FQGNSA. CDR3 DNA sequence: TGTGCCAGCAGTCAAACAGGGGGTAAGAGTCAGCCCCAGCATTTT. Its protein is CASSQTGGKSQPQHF.